One and the same sample provided the 28 T cell receptor beta chains below, sequenced in a study of preoperative IRX-2 immunotherapy in early breast cancer. Assay used: immunoSEQ multiplex PCR; TCRdb lists only in-frame clones, some missing. The sample lists over 35,000 clones, over 85% occurring once. Described treatment: preoperative locoregional IRX-2 cytokine immunotherapy. Sequences were derived from tumor tissue, sampled after IRX-2 immunotherapy. The receptors shown here come from a human donor with breast cancer.

The chain is built from TRBV29-1 and TRBJ1-1; D gene ambiguous. Germline CDR1 and CDR2: SQVTM and ANQGSEA. The ends were cut back, 5 bases at V and 4 bases at J, with 11 bases in the middle. The CDR3 is 12 residues long. CDR3 residues: CSVNSAGTEAFF. The DNA for the CDR3 is TGCAGCGTTAATAGCGCGGGCACTGAAGCTTTCTTT.

V gene TRBV25-1 combines with J gene TRBJ2-3; the D is unclear. The CDR3 runs 13 residues. Trimming removed 4 bases at V and 2 bases at J, with 7 bases between. The V gene's germline CDR1 is MGHDK and CDR2 SYGVNS. The CDR3 nucleotides are TGTGCCAGCAGTGGCTGGAACACAGATACGCAGTATTTT. Translating it yields CASSGWNTDTQYF.

V and J are TRBV5-4 and TRBJ1-4; tentatively, D is TRBD1 (5 bases). The CDR3 consists of 14 residues. V dropped 7 bases and J dropped 5 bases, with 15 bases sitting between them. The germline V gene has CDR1 SGHNT and CDR2 YYREEE (reference sequence). CDR3 protein: CASGVGGINEKLFF. CDR3 nucleotide sequence: TGTGCCAGCGGGGTCGGGGGTATAAATGAAAAACTGTTTTTT.

This rearrangement joins TRBV5-6 to TRBJ1-6; no clear D. V lost 0 bases and J lost 6, with 10 bases in between. The length of the CDR3 is 15 residues. Germline CDR1 reads SGHDT; CDR2 reads YYEEEE. CDR3 nucleotides: TGTGCCAGCAGCTTGGCGACGCCCGTTAATTCACCCCTCCACTTT. Translated, it gives CASSLATPVNSPLHF.

The chain employs TRBV5-5 and TRBJ2-2; TRBD2 matches at 8 bases. This CDR3 region has 15 residues. Germline V gene sequence: CDR1 SGHKS, CDR2 YYEKEE (reference sequence). Trimming cost V 4 bases and J 3 bases; bases outside gene matches: 5. The CDR3 DNA is TGTGCCAGCAGCCCGTTCGGGGGGGACACCGGGGAGCTGTTTTTT. It encodes CASSPFGGDTGELFF. Full variable domain (rest looked up from reference TRBV5-5 and TRBJ2-2): DAGVTQSPTHLIKTRGQQVTLRCSPISGHKSVSWYQQVLGQGPQFIFQYYEKEERGRGNFPDRFSARQFPNYSSELNVNALLLGDSALYLCASSPFGGDTGELFFGEGSRLTVL.

The chain links TRBV9 to TRBJ2-3; 7 nucleotides line up with TRBD2. This CDR3 spans 17 amino acids. The V gene end was trimmed by 1 base and the J gene end by 3 bases; junction bases not matched to a gene: 11. Germline values: CDR1 SGDLS, CDR2 YYNGEE. The CDR3 reads CASSVKTSVLETDTQYF. CDR3 coding DNA: TGTGCCAGCAGCGTAAAAACTAGCGTTTTGGAGACAGATACGCAGTATTTT.

This clone was detected only once. The chain has TRBV4-1 and TRBJ1-1; D is possibly TRBD1 (5 bases). This CDR3 has 14 residues. V lost 2 bases and J lost 11, with 18 bases in between. The germline V gene encodes CDR1 MGHRA and CDR2 YSYEKL. The CDR3 sequence: CASSQRVGGRGAFF. In DNA, the CDR3 is TGCGCCAGCAGCCAACGAGTGGGGGGACGAGGTGCTTTCTTT.

The chain employs TRBV7-6 and TRBJ2-7; 12 bases are a match to TRBD1. Germline assignment: CDR1 SGHVS and CDR2 FNYEAQ. The junction had 9 bases not matched to a gene; V was cut back by 0 bases and J by 6 bases. The CDR3 runs to 17 residues. CDR3 DNA: TGTGCCAGCAGCTTAGCGCCTGGGACAGGGGGCTCGGGCGAGCAGTACTTC. Its protein is CASSLAPGTGGSGEQYF. The variable domain in full, with the rest retrieved from reference TRBV7-6 and TRBJ2-7, is GAGVSQSPRYKVTKRGQDVALRCDPISGHVSLYWYRQALGQGPEFLTYFNYEAQQDKSGLPNDRFSAERPEGSISTLTIQRTEQRDSAMYRCASSLAPGTGGSGEQYFGPGTRLTVT.

This chain connects TRBV7-3 to TRBJ2-7; D may be TRBD1 (5 bases). Trimming removed 1 base from V and 6 bases from J, with 10 bases in between. This CDR3 region has 13 residues. Per the germline V gene, CDR1 is SGHTA and CDR2 is FQGTGA. This CDR3 is CASSLRQGSEQYF. In nucleotides, the CDR3 is TGTGCCAGCAGCTTAAGGCAGGGAAGCGAGCAGTACTTC.

J is TRBJ1-2 and V is TRBV2, with D maybe TRBD1 (5 bases). The V end was cut by 8 bases, the J end by 8 bases, with 15 bases between. The CDR3 is 12 residues long. Looked up from germline, CDR1 is SNHLY and CDR2 is FYNNEI. The CDR3 sequence: CASGRDGWGYTF. The CDR3 nucleotides read TGTGCCAGCGGCCGGGACGGATGGGGCTACACCTTC.

The chain joins TRBV7-8 to TRBJ2-3; 7 positions agree with TRBD2. The germline V gene has CDR1 SGHVS and CDR2 FQNEAQ. Trimming cost V 5 bases and J 13 bases; bases outside gene matches: 6. This CDR3 is 11 amino acids long. CDR3 amino acids: CASSPRGVEYF. CDR3 nucleotide sequence: TGTGCCAGCAGCCCCCGGGGGGTCGAGTATTTT.

The rearrangement links TRBV28 to TRBJ2-7, with D maybe TRBD1 (6 bases). V lost 4 bases, J lost 1 base, and 14 bases lay in between. The CDR3 is made up of 15 amino acids. The germline gives CDR1 MDHEN, CDR2 SYDVKM. The CDR3 DNA is TGTGCCAGCAGTTCCGCAGGGGTTCGTTCCTACGAGCAGTACTTC. Its translation: CASSSAGVRSYEQYF.

The gene calls are TRBV7-2 and TRBJ2-5, with D tentatively TRBD1 (6 bases). CDR1 SGHTA and CDR2 FQGNSA come from the germline V gene. The V and J ends lost 1 base and 5 bases respectively, with 8 bases between them. This CDR3 is built from 13 residues. The CDR3 sequence is CASSLGGGETQYF. The CDR3 coding sequence is TGTGCCAGCAGCTTAGGAGGGGGTGAGACCCAGTACTTC.

The chain employs TRBV5-4 and TRBJ2-2; 12 nucleotides match TRBD2. Germline trimming cut 3 bases from V and 6 bases from J; bases unmatched to any gene: 6. This CDR3 has 16 residues. CDR1 is SGHNT, CDR2 YYREEE, per germline (reference sequence). CDR3 amino acids: CASSSLSSGRAGELFF. CDR3 nucleotide sequence: TGTGCCAGCAGCTCCCTATCTAGCGGGAGGGCCGGGGAGCTGTTTTTT.

The rearrangement uses TRBV28 and TRBJ2-7; D not resolved. The CDR3 covers 12 residues. Germline V lookup: CDR1 MDHEN, CDR2 SYDVKM. The ends were cut back, 3 bases at V and 2 bases at J, with 5 bases in the middle. DNA of the CDR3: TGTGCCAGCAGTTTCCCTCCCTACGAGCAGTACTTC. This encodes CASSFPPYEQYF.

This chain joins TRBV28 and TRBJ2-7; D call uncertain. This CDR3 comprises 15 residues. Between the trimmed V and J ends, which lost 1 base and 5 bases, there was a span of 15 bases. Germline V CDR1 and CDR2: MDHEN, SYDVKM. CDR3 bases: TGTGCCAGCAGTTTATTCGGGCAAGGTCTAGACGAGCAGTACTTC. It codes for CASSLFGQGLDEQYF.

J is TRBJ2-2 and V is TRBV27; 8 bases match TRBD2. Trimming removed 8 bases from V and 7 bases from J; junction bases left unmatched: 6. The V gene's germline CDR1 is MNHEY and CDR2 SMNVEV (reference sequence). The CDR3 has 13 residues. CDR3 residues: CASGRTSHGELFF. The CDR3 nucleotides are TGTGCCAGCGGAAGGACTAGCCACGGGGAGCTGTTTTTT.

This rearrangement joins TRBV19 to TRBJ2-7; 9 bases match TRBD1. This CDR3 spans 15 amino acids. V gave up 3 bases and J gave up 3 bases; unmatched junction bases: 6. CDR1 is LNHDA, CDR2 SQIVND, per germline (reference sequence). As DNA, the CDR3 is TGTGCCAGTAGTATGTCGGTGGACAGGGGCTACGAGCAGTACTTC. This translates into CASSMSVDRGYEQYF.

The rearrangement links TRBV28 to TRBJ2-3; 7 nucleotides match TRBD2. CDR3 length: 12 amino acids. V trimming: 5 bases; J trimming: 4 bases; junction bases outside the gene matches: 0. Germline CDR1 reads MDHEN; CDR2 reads SYDVKM. The CDR3 protein is CASSLAADTQYF. The DNA for the CDR3 is TGTGCCAGCAGTCTAGCGGCAGATACGCAGTATTTT.

CDR3 sequence: CAWTGTLNTEAFF. The CDR3 nucleotides read TGTGCCTGGACGGGGACCTTGAACACTGAAGCTTTCTTT. The rearrangement uses TRBV30 and TRBJ1-1, with a tentative D call TRBD1 (5 bases). CDR1 and CDR2 (germline): GTSNPN, SVGIG (reference sequence). Trimming stripped 4 bases from V and 0 bases from J, with 9 bases between. CDR3 size: 13 residues.

The V and J genes are TRBV7-2 and TRBJ2-5, with D hard to call. V lost 5 bases to trimming and J lost 4 bases, with 8 bases between them. CDR1 and CDR2 from the germline V gene are SGHTA and FQGNSA. The CDR3 consists of 12 residues. CDR3 sequence (DNA): TGTGCCAGCAGCCCCCCGCGAGAGACCCAGTACTTC. It yields the protein CASSPPRETQYF.

The chain is built from TRBV28 and TRBJ2-7, with D unclear. V shed 4 bases and J shed 1 base, with 14 bases lying between them. Germline CDR1 and CDR2: MDHEN and SYDVKM. This CDR3 has 15 amino acids. The CDR3 DNA is TGTGCCAGCAGTTACTCTTTGGGGTTATCCTACGAGCAGTACTTC. Translating it yields CASSYSLGLSYEQYF.

V gene TRBV11-2 combines with J gene TRBJ1-1; D not certain. The V gene's germline CDR1 is SGHAT and CDR2 FQNNGV. The CDR3 loop spans 14 amino acids. Trimming removed 1 base from V and 2 bases from J, with 8 bases in between. DNA of the CDR3: TGTGCCAGCAGCTTAGCTGCAGGTAACACTGAAGCTTTCTTT. It codes for CASSLAAGNTEAFF.

The chain employs TRBV25-1 and TRBJ1-1; weak D call: TRBD1 (6 bases). CDR1 is MGHDK, CDR2 SYGVNS, per germline. Trimming took 6 bases from V and 6 from J, leaving 14 bases between them. This CDR3 spans 13 amino acids. CDR3 amino acids: CASSPRGVAEAFF. CDR3 DNA: TGTGCCAGCAGCCCTAGGGGGGTCGCTGAAGCTTTCTTT.

The chain combines TRBV27 with TRBJ2-5; D call uncertain. The germline CDR1 and CDR2 sequences are MNHEY and SMNVEV (reference sequence). CDR3 size: 17 residues. The germline V and J ends were trimmed by 4 bases and 2 bases, with 20 bases remaining between them. The CDR3 region is CASSSPGVIWGQETQYF. The DNA of the CDR3 is TGTGCCAGCAGTTCACCGGGCGTCATTTGGGGTCAAGAGACCCAGTACTTC.

The chain has TRBV6-1 and TRBJ2-3; D gene unclear. The CDR3 is 15 residues long. V lost 6 bases, J lost 2 bases, and 15 bases lay in between. Germline CDR1 reads MNHNS; CDR2 reads SASEGT. Here the CDR3 DNA reads TGTGCCAGCAGCCTCTTGGCAGGCTTCACAGATACGCAGTATTTT. It specifies CASSLLAGFTDTQYF.

The gene calls are TRBV9 and TRBJ2-3, with a weak D call TRBD1 (6 bases). Germline-derived CDR1 and CDR2 are SGDLS and YYNGEE. The CDR3 contains 15 residues. Trimming pared 2 bases from V and 2 bases from J, leaving 12 bases between. CDR3: CASSVNRDLTDTQYF. CDR3 nucleotide sequence: TGTGCCAGCAGCGTTAACAGGGACCTCACAGATACGCAGTATTTT.

The CDR3 here is CASSVESGTAYEQYF. The CDR3, as DNA: TGTGCCAGCAGCGTCGAATCCGGGACAGCCTACGAGCAGTACTTC. V is TRBV9 and J is TRBJ2-7; TRBD1 agrees at 7 bases. CDR3 length equals 15 residues. Per the germline V gene, CDR1 is SGDLS and CDR2 is YYNGEE. V lost 2 bases to trimming and J lost 2 bases; unmatched junction nucleotides: 7.